Listed here are 19 T cell receptor beta chains from one sample, sequenced in a study of blood T cell repertoires in COVID-19. The repertoire was sequenced with immunoSEQ multiplex PCR; TCRdb's copy has only in-frame clones and lacks some. Here the sample spans over 40,000 clones, around 92% being singletons. The specimen sequenced was peripheral blood. Receptors originate from a human donor in a cohort sampled during active COVID-19.

This clone is a singleton in its sample. J is TRBJ2-1 and V is TRBV5-4; 7 bases line up with TRBD1. Germline V gives CDR1 SGHNT, CDR2 YYREEE (reference sequence). The CDR3 is 15 residues long. Unmatched junction bases numbered 8, after V lost 4 bases and J lost 4 bases. The CDR3 DNA is TGTGCCAGCAGCAAAAGGGACAGCCCTTACAATGAGCAGTTCTTC. As protein: CASSKRDSPYNEQFF.

The rearrangement links TRBV30 to TRBJ2-3, with 9 bases fitting TRBD2. Germline V gene sequence: CDR1 GTSNPN, CDR2 SVGIG (reference sequence). Trimming cost V 5 bases and J 3 bases; bases outside gene matches: 9. CDR3 size: 15 residues. CDR3 protein: CAWLPGAGGTDTQYF. CDR3 bases: TGTGCCTGGCTCCCTGGAGCGGGAGGAACAGATACGCAGTATTTT.

The gene calls are TRBV18 and TRBJ1-4, with TRBD1 matching 7 bases. J gave up 4 bases and V 5 bases, and 4 bases lay outside the gene matches. Germline V gene sequence: CDR1 KGHSH, CDR2 LQKENI. CDR3 length: 14 residues. This CDR3 is CASSEGQSNEKLFF. CDR3 in DNA: TGTGCCAGCTCAGAGGGACAGAGTAATGAAAAACTGTTTTTT.

This chain uses TRBV19 with TRBJ1-5; tentative D call: TRBD1 (6 bases). The CDR3 consists of 13 residues. The germline V gene encodes CDR1 LNHDA and CDR2 SQIVND (reference sequence). The ends were cut back, 9 bases at V and 1 base at J, with 10 bases in the middle. Written as DNA, the CDR3 is TGTGCCAGCGTAGACAGGAGCAATCAGCCCCAGCATTTT. Protein: CASVDRSNQPQHF.

The CDR3 protein is CASSESGTPLNYGYTF. The CDR3 coding sequence is TGTGCCAGCAGTGAGAGTGGGACACCCCTCAACTATGGCTACACCTTC. The J gene is TRBJ1-2, the V gene TRBV25-1; tentatively, D is TRBD1 (6 bases). Trimming cost V 3 bases and J 2 bases, with 16 bases left between them. Germline V gene data show CDR1 as MGHDK and CDR2 as SYGVNS. This CDR3 is 16 amino acids long.

This clone was detected once. This chain uses TRBV9 with TRBJ2-1, with D perhaps matching TRBD1 (6 bases). The length of the CDR3 is 13 residues. Germline values: CDR1 SGDLS, CDR2 YYNGEE. V dropped 4 bases and J dropped 5 bases, with 10 bases sitting between them. CDR3 in DNA: TGTGCCAGCAGCACCCGACAGGACAATGAGCAGTTCTTC. Protein product: CASSTRQDNEQFF.

The V gene is TRBV2, the J gene TRBJ2-5; 9 bases match TRBD2. Germline V gene data show CDR1 as SNHLY and CDR2 as FYNNEI. Losses at the gene ends were 5 bases for V and 9 bases for J; bases not matched to a gene: 10. The CDR3 sequence is 14 residues long. CDR3 region: CASSPWGGGGAQYF. In nucleotides, the CDR3 is TGTGCCAGCAGTCCATGGGGGGGCGGGGGGGCCCAGTACTTC.

The chain combines TRBV7-2 with TRBJ2-7; TRBD1 might be the D (6 bases). This CDR3 contains 14 residues. Germline V gene sequence: CDR1 SGHTA, CDR2 FQGNSA. The germline V and J ends were trimmed by 5 bases and 6 bases, with 17 bases remaining between them. The CDR3 DNA sequence: TGTGCCAGCAGCCCCTATCCAGGACAGATCGAGCAGTACTTC. Translation: CASSPYPGQIEQYF.

The chain employs TRBV10-3 and TRBJ2-1; D gene unclear. The CDR3 covers 12 residues. The ends were cut back, 4 bases at V and 6 bases at J, with 7 bases in the middle. Per the germline V gene, CDR1 is ENHRY and CDR2 is SYGVKD. The CDR3 nucleotides are TGTGCCATCAGTGGAGGAGTCAATGAGCAGTTCTTC. It specifies CAISGGVNEQFF.

This sequence joins TRBV19 and TRBJ1-2; 7 bases align to TRBD1. CDR3 length: 13 amino acids. Looked up from germline, CDR1 is LNHDA and CDR2 is SQIVND (reference sequence). V dropped 4 bases and J dropped 4; count of bases not matched to a gene: 3. This chain's CDR3 is CASSKDRVYGYTF. The CDR3 DNA sequence: TGTGCCAGTAGTAAAGACAGGGTCTATGGCTACACCTTC.

The V and J genes are TRBV27 and TRBJ1-2; 9 bases agree with TRBD1. V trimming: 5 bases; J trimming: 4 bases; junction bases outside the gene matches: 5. Germline CDR1 reads MNHEY; CDR2 reads SMNVEV (reference sequence). The CDR3 totals 14 residues. CDR3 region: CASSRQGDGYGYTF. The CDR3 region has the DNA TGTGCCAGCAGTAGACAGGGGGACGGCTATGGCTACACCTTC.

This clone was observed once. V gene TRBV5-1 combines with J gene TRBJ1-1, with D maybe TRBD1 (5 bases). V lost 2 bases to trimming and J lost 3 bases, with 11 bases between them. Per the germline V gene, CDR1 is SGHRS and CDR2 is YFSETQ. The CDR3 loop spans 14 amino acids. This CDR3 reads CASSLSGGDTEAFF. As DNA, the CDR3 is TGCGCCAGCAGCTTAAGTGGAGGGGACACTGAAGCTTTCTTT.

This sequence joins TRBV25-1 and TRBJ2-7; no reliable D call. Between the trimmed V and J ends, which lost 6 bases and 5 bases, there was a span of 8 bases. Germline CDR1 MGHDK, CDR2 SYGVNS. This CDR3 contains 11 residues. The CDR3 DNA reads as TGTGCCAGCAGCCAGTTGGACGAGCAGTACTTC. Residues: CASSQLDEQYF.

CDR3 in amino acids: CASSRGQGLYGYTF. The CDR3 region has the DNA TGTGCCAGCAGCCGGGGACAGGGCCTCTATGGCTACACCTTC. The chain uses TRBV5-8 and TRBJ1-2, with 9 bases identical to TRBD1. The CDR3 loop spans 14 amino acids. Trimming took 4 bases from V and 4 from J; bases not matched to a gene: 5. Germline loops: CDR1 SGHTS, CDR2 YDEGEE.

The chain employs TRBV24-1 and TRBJ2-3; no reliable D call. Germline V gene sequence: CDR1 KGHDR, CDR2 SFDVKD. Deletions cut 4 bases from V and 0 bases from J, with 4 bases between. There are 13 residues in the CDR3. Here the CDR3 DNA reads TGTGCCACCAGTGACGCGAGCACAGATACGCAGTATTTT. This codes for CATSDASTDTQYF.

The chain recombines TRBV18 with TRBJ2-5, with 7 bases that match TRBD1. Germline V lookup: CDR1 KGHSH, CDR2 LQKENI. The junction had 4 bases not matched to a gene; V was cut back by 4 bases and J by 2 bases. There are 14 residues in the CDR3. CDR3 loop: CASSQGARQETQYF. The CDR3 DNA sequence: TGTGCCAGCTCACAGGGGGCGCGGCAAGAGACCCAGTACTTC.

J is TRBJ2-1 and V is TRBV7-8, with D perhaps matching TRBD2 (5 bases). Trimming pared 1 base from V and 0 bases from J, leaving 7 bases between. Germline CDR1 is SGHVS and CDR2 is FQNEAQ. The CDR3 is 15 amino acids. The CDR3 spells CASSLDRGSYNEQFF. For the CDR3, the DNA is TGTGCCAGCAGCTTAGATCGGGGCTCCTACAATGAGCAGTTCTTC.

The chain has TRBV5-5 and TRBJ1-5; a possible D gene is TRBD1 (6 bases). The CDR3 consists of 14 residues. The germline gives CDR1 SGHKS, CDR2 YYEKEE (reference sequence). Between the trimmed V and J ends, which lost 3 bases and 9 bases, there was a span of 16 bases. The CDR3 DNA sequence: TGTGCCAGCAGCTCGGGCCAGGGGATGTTGCCCCAGCATTTT. Amino acids: CASSSGQGMLPQHF.

V is TRBV5-1 and J is TRBJ1-1, with 9 bases aligning to TRBD1. Per the germline V gene, CDR1 is SGHRS and CDR2 is YFSETQ. The CDR3 runs 18 residues. The V segment lost 3 bases and the J segment 0 bases; nucleotides outside the gene matches: 12. The CDR3 coding sequence is TGCGCCAGCAGCTCCTGGGACAGGGAGAGAGGCATGAACACTGAAGCTTTCTTT. This codes for CASSSWDRERGMNTEAFF. Full variable domain (remainder filled in from reference TRBV5-1 and TRBJ1-1): KAGVTQTPRYLIKTRGQQVTLSCSPISGHRSVSWYQQTPGQGLQFLFEYFSETQRNKGNFPGRFSGRQFSNSRSEMNVSTLELGDSALYLCASSSWDRERGMNTEAFFGQGTRLTVV.